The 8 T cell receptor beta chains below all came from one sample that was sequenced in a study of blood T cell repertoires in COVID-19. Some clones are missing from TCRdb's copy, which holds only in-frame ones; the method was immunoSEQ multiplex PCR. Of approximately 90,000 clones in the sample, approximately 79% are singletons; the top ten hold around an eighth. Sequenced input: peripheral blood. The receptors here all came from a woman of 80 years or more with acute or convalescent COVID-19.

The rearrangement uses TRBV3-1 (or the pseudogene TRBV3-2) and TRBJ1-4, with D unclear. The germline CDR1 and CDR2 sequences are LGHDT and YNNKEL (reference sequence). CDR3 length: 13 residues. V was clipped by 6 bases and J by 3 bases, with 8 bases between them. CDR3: CASSSRANEKLFF. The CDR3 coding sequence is TGTGCCAGCAGTTCGAGAGCTAATGAAAAACTGTTTTTT.

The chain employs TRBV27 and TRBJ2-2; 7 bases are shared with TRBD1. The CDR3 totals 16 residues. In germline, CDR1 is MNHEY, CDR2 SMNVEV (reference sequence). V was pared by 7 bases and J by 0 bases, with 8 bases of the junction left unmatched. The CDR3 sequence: CASTGNGQANTGELFF. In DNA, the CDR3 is TGTGCCAGCACCGGAAATGGACAGGCGAACACCGGGGAGCTGTTTTTT.

CDR3 residues: CASSPAPRFEAFF. CDR3 in DNA: TGCGCCAGCAGCCCTGCACCCCGGTTTGAAGCTTTCTTT. The chain combines TRBV4-3 with TRBJ1-1; D is uncertain. The CDR3 has 13 amino acids. Germline-derived CDR1 and CDR2 are LGHNA and YSLEER. Trimming cost V 4 bases and J 7 bases, with 13 bases left between them.

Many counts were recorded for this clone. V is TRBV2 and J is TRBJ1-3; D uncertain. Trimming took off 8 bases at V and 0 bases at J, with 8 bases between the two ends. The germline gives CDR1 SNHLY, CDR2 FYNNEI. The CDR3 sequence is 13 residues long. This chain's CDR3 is CASWAISGNTIYF. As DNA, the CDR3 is TGTGCCAGCTGGGCCATCTCTGGAAACACCATATATTTT. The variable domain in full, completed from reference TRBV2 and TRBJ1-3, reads EPEVTQTPSHQVTQMGQEVILRCVPISNHLYFYWYRQILGQKVEFLVSFYNNEISEKSEIFDDQFSVERPDGSNFTLKIRSTKLEDSAMYFCASWAISGNTIYFGEGSWLTVV.

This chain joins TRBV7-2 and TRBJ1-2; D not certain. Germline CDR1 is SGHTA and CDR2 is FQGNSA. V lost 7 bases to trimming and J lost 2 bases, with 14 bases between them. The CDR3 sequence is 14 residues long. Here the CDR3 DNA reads TGTGCCAGCACCCCCCAAGGGAGAAACTATGGCTACACCTTC. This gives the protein CASTPQGRNYGYTF.

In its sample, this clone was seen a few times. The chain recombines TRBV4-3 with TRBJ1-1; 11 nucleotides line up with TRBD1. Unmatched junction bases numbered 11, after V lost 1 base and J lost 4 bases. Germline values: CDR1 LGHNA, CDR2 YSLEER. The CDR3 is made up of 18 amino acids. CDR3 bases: TGCGCCAGCAGCCAAGGGAGGACAGGGGGCGCGGTGGGCACTGAAGCTTTCTTT. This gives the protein CASSQGRTGGAVGTEAFF.

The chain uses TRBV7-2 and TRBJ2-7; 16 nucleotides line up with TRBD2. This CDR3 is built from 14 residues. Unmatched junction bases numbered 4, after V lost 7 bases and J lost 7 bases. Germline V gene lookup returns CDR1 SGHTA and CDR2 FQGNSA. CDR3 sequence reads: CASNLGLAGGEQYF. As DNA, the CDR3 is TGTGCCAGCAACCTGGGACTAGCGGGAGGGGAGCAGTACTTC. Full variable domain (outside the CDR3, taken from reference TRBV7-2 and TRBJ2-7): GAGVSQSPSNKVTEKGKDVELRCDPISGHTALYWYRQSLGQGLEFLIYFQGNSAPDKSGLPSDRFSAERTGGSVSTLTIQRTQQEDSAVYLCASNLGLAGGEQYFGPGTRLTVT.

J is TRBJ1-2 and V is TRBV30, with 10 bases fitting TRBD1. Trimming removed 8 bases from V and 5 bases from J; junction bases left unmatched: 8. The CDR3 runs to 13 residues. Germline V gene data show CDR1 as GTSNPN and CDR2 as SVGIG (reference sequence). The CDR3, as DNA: TGTGCCGCCGGACAGGGGGATGGGTATGGCTACACCTTC. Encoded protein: CAAGQGDGYGYTF.